A single TCR beta chain is shown here with its context. The antigen is unknown. The sample comes from a study of cytomegalovirus exposure and HLA in healthy donors. Study context: The roughly 130 validation repertoires used the same platform as the roughly 670 first-cohort repertoires (as reported by a later analysis). Whole-study findings and limits: In the roughly 120 validation repertoires, a later analysis found that first-cohort TCR clusters tended to co-occur. The authors listed over 150 TCR beta chains as cytomegalovirus-associated.

Libraries were prepared by immunoSEQ multiplex PCR; TCRdb keeps only in-frame clonotypes and omits some of them. The data hold around 56,000 clones, with about 91% observed a single time. While the first cohort had about 610 subjects, the donors belonged to the separate validation cohort of about 130 subjects. The CDR3 covers 13 residues. Germline loops: CDR1 SNHLY, CDR2 FYNNEI. V lost 4 bases, J lost 1 base, and 7 bases lay in between. What was sequenced was PBMCs. This chain uses TRBV2 with TRBJ1-1; D possibly corresponds to TRBD1 (5 bases). The clonotype comes from a young woman in good health and CMV-seronegative. The CDR3 loop reads CASSAQGNTEAFF. The CDR3 DNA follows: TGTGCCAGCAGTGCTCAGGGGAACACTGAAGCTTTCTTT.